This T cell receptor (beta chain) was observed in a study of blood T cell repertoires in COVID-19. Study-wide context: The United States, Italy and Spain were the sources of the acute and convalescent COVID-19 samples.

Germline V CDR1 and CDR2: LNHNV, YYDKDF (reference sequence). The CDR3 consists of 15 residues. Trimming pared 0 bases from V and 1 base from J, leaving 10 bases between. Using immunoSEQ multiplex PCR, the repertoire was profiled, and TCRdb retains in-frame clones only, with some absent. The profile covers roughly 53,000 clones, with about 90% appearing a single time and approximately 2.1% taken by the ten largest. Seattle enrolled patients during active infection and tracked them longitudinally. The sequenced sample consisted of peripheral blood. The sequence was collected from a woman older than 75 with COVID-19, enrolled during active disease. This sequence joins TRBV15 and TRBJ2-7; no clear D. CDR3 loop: CATSREAYTSYEQYF. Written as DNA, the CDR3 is TGTGCCACCAGCAGAGAAGCTTATACTTCCTACGAGCAGTACTTC.